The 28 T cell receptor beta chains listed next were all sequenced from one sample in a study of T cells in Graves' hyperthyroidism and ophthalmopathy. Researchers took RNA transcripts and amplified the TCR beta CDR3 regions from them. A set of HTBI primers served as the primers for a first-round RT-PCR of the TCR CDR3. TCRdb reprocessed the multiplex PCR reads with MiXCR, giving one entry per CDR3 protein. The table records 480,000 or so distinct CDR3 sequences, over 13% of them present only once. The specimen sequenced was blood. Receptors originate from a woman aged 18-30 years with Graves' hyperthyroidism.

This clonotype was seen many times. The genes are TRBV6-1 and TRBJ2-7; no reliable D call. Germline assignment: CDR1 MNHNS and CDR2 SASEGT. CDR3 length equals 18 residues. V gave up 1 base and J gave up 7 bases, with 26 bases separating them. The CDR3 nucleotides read TGTGCCAGCAGTGAAGTCTCAACACCCCACCCCCCCTATTGGGAGCAGTACGTC. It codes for CASSEVSTPHPPYWEQYV.

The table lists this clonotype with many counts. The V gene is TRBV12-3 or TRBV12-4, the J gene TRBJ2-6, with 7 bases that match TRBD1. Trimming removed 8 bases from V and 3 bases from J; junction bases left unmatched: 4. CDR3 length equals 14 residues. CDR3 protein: CASLDRDGANVLTF. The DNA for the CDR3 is TGTGCCAGCCTCGACAGGGATGGGGCCAACGTCCTGACTTTC.

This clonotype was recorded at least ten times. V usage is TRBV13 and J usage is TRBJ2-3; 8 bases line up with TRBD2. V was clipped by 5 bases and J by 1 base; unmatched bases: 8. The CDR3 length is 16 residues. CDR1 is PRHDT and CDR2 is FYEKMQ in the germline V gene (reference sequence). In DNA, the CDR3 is TGTGCCAGCAGCATCGGACTAGCCCCAGGCACAGATACGCAGTATTTT. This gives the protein CASSIGLAPGTDTQYF.

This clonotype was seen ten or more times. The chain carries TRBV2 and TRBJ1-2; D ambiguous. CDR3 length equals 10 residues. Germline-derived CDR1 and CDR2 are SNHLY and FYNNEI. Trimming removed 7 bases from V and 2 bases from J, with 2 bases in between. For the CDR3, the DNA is TGTGCCAGCACAAACTATGGCTACACCTTC. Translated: CASTNYGYTF.

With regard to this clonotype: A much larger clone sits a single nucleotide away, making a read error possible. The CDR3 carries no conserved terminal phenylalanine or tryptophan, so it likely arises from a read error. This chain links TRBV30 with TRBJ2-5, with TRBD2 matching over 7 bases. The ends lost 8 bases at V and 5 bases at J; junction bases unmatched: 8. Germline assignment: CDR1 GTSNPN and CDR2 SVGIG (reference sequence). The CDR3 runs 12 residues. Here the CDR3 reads CAGDYRAETQYL. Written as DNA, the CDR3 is TGTGCCGGGGACTACCGGGCGGAGACCCAGTACCTC.

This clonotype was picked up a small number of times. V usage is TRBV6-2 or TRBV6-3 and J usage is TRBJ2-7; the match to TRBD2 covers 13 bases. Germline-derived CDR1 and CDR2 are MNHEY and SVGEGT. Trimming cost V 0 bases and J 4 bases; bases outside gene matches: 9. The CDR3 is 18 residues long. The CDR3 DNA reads TGTGCCAGCAGTTACTCTCGGACTAGCGGGAGTCTGGGGTACGAGCAGTACTTC. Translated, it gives CASSYSRTSGSLGYEQYF.

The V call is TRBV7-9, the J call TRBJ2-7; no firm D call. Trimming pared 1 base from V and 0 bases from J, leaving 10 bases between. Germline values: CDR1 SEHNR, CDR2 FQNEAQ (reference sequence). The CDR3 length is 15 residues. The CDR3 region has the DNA TGTGCCAGCAGCTTAGATAGGACGGACTCCTACGAGCAGTACTTC. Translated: CASSLDRTDSYEQYF. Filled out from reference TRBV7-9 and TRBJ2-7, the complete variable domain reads DTGVSQNPRHKITKRGQNVTFRCDPISEHNRLYWYRQTLGQGPEFLTYFQNEAQLEKSRLLSDRFSAERPKGSFSTLEIQRTEQGDSAMYLCASSLDRTDSYEQYFGPGTRLTVT.

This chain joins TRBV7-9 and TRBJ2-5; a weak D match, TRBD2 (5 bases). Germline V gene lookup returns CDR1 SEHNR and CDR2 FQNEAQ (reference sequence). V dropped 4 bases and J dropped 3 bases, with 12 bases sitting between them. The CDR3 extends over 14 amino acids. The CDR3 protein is CASSSPGKKETQYF. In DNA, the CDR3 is TGTGCCAGCAGCTCCCCGGGGAAAAAAGAGACCCAGTACTTC. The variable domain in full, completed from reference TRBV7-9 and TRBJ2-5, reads DTGVSQNPRHKITKRGQNVTFRCDPISEHNRLYWYRQTLGQGPEFLTYFQNEAQLEKSRLLSDRFSAERPKGSFSTLEIQRTEQGDSAMYLCASSSPGKKETQYFGPGTRLLVL.

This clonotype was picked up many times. The CDR3 nucleotides are TGTGCCAGCAGTTCTCGGGGGGGAGAAAAACTGTTTTTT. Protein product: CASSSRGGEKLFF. The rearrangement links TRBV12-3 or TRBV12-4 to TRBJ1-4; weak D call: TRBD1 (5 bases). The CDR3 is 13 amino acids. Trimming cost V 4 bases and J 8 bases, with 11 bases left between them.

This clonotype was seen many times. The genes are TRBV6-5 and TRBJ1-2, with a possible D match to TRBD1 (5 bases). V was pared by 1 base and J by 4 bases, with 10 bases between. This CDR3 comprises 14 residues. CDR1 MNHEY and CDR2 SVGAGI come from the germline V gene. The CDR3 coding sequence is TGTGCCAGCAGTTACTTGGGGGGGACCTATGGCTACACCTTC. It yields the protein CASSYLGGTYGYTF.

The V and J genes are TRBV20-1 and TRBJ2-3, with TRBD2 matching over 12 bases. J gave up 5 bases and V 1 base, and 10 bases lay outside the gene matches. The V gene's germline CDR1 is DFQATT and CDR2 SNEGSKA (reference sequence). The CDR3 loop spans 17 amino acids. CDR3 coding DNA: TGCAGTGCTAGAGCATTGCGCGGACTAGCGGGGCTAGATACGCAGTATTTT. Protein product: CSARALRGLAGLDTQYF.

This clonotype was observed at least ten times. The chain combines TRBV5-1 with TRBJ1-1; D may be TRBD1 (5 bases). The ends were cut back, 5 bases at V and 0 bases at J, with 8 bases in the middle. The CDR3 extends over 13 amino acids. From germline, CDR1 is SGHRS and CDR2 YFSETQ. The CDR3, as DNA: TGCGCCAGCAGAGGGACGGTGAACACTGAAGCTTTCTTT. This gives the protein CASRGTVNTEAFF.

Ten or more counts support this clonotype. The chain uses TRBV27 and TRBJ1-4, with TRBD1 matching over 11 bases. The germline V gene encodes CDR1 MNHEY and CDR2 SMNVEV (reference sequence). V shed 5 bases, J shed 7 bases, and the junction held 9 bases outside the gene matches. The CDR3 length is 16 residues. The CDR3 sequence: CASSPPGDRGVEKLFF. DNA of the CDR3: TGTGCCAGCAGTCCACCGGGGGACAGGGGGGTTGAAAAACTGTTTTTT.

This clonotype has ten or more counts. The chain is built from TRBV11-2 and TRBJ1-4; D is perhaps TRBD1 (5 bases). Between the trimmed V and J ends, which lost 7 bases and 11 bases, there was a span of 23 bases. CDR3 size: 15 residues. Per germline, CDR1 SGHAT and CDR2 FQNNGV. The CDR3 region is CASTPRGTEGEKLFF. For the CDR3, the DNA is TGTGCCAGCACCCCTCGCGGGACGGAAGGGGAGAAACTGTTTTTT.

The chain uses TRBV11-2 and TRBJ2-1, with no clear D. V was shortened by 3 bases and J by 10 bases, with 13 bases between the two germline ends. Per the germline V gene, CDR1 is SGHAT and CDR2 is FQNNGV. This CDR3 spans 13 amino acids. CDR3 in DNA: TGTGCCAGCAGCTTGCCTACTGGAAAGGAGCAGTTCTTC. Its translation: CASSLPTGKEQFF. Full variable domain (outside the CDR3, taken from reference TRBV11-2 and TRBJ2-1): EAGVAQSPRYKIIEKRQSVAFWCNPISGHATLYWYQQILGQGPKLLIQFQNNGVVDDSQLPKDRFSAERLKGVDSTLKIQPAKLEDSAVYLCASSLPTGKEQFFGPGTRLTVL.

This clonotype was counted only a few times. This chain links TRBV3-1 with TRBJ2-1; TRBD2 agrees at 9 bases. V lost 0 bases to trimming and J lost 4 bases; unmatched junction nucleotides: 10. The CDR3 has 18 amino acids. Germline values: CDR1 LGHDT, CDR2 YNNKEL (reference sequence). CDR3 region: CASSQEVASGRIYNEQFF. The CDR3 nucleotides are TGTGCCAGCAGCCAAGAAGTTGCGAGCGGGAGGATATACAATGAGCAGTTCTTC.

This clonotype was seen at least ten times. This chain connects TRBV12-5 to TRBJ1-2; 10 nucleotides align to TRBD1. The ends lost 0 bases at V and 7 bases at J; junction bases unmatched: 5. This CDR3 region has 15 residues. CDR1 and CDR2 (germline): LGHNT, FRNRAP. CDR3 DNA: TGTGCTAGTGGTTTGGTAACCGACAGGGGGCTTGGCTACACCTTC. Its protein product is CASGLVTDRGLGYTF.

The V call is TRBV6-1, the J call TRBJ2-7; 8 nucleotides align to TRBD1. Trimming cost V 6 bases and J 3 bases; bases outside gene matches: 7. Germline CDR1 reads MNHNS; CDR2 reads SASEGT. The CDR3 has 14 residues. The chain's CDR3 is CASRRTGLFYEQYF. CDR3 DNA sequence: TGTGCCAGCAGACGGACAGGGTTGTTCTACGAGCAGTACTTC.

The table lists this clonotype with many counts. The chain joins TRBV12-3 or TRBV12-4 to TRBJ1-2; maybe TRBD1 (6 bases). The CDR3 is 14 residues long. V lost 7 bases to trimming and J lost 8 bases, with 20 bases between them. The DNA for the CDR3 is TGTGCCAGCACCCAGGGACATCCGTCGAGCGGCTACACCTTC. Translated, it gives CASTQGHPSSGYTF.

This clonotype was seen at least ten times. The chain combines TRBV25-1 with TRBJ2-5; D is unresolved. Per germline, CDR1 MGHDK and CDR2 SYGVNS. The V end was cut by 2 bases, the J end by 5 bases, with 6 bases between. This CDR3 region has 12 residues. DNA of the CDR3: TGTGCCAGCAGTGAACCACGGGAGACCCAGTACTTC. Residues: CASSEPRETQYF.

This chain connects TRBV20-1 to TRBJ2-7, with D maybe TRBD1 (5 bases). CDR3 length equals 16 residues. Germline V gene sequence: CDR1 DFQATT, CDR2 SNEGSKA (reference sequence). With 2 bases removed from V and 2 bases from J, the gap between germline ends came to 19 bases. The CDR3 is CSARPLWQGFTYEQYF. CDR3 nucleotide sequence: TGCAGTGCTAGACCCCTATGGCAGGGCTTTACCTACGAGCAGTACTTC.

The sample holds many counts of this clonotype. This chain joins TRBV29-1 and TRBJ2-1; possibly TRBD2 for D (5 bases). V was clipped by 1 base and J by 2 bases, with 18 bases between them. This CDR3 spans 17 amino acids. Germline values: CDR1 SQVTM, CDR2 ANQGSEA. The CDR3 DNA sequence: TGCAGCGTTGAAGCGAGAAAACAGCGGTTAGCCTACAATGAGCAGTTCTTC. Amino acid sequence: CSVEARKQRLAYNEQFF.

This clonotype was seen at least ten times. The CDR3 nucleotides are TGTGCCAGCACCCCGGGACTAGCGGGCTACAATGAGCAGTTCTTC. Amino acid sequence: CASTPGLAGYNEQFF. The rearrangement uses TRBV19 and TRBJ2-1, with 12 bases matching TRBD2. The trim removed 9 bases at V and 3 bases at J, leaving 6 bases unmatched. This CDR3 has 15 residues. From germline, CDR1 is LNHDA and CDR2 SQIVND (reference sequence).

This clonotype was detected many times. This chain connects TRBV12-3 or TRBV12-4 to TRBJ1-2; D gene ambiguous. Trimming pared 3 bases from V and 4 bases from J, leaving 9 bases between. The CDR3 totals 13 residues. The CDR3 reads CASSFRLGYGYTF. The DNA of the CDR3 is TGTGCCAGCAGTTTCAGGCTCGGCTATGGCTACACCTTC.

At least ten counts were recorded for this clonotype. The CDR3 protein is CASRTTGESPLHF. The CDR3 bases are TGTGCCAGCAGGACCACAGGGGAGTCACCCCTCCACTTT. The rearrangement links TRBV12-3 or TRBV12-4 to TRBJ1-6, with 7 bases that match TRBD1. V was clipped by 6 bases and J by 10 bases; unmatched bases: 6. The CDR3 runs 13 residues.

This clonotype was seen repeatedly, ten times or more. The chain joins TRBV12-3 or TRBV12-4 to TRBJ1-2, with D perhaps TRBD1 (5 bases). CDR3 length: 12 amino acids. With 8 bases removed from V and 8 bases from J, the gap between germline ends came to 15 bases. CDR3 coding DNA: TGTGCCAGCCGTACAGGCACTCGCGGCTACACCTTC. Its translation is CASRTGTRGYTF.

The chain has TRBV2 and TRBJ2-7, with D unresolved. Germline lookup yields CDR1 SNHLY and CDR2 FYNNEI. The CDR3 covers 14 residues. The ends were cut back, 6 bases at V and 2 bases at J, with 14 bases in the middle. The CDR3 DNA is TGTGCCAGCAGCAAATACAGCGAGACCTACGAGCAGTACTTC. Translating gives CASSKYSETYEQYF.

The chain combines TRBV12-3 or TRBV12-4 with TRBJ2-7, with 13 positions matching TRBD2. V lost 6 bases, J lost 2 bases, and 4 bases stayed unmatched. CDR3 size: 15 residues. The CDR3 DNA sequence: TGTGCCAGCAGACCAGGACTAGCGGGAGCCTACGAGCAGTACTTC. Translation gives CASRPGLAGAYEQYF.